This is a list of T cell receptor beta chains from one sample in a study of T cell changes during pregnancy in multiple sclerosis. Sequencing used immunoSEQ multiplex PCR; TCRdb keeps in-frame clones, though not all of them. The profile shows roughly 30,000 clones, about 84% of them singletons. The sample in question was CD8+ T cells from peripheral blood mononuclear cells, obtained after pregnancy. The source of these receptors is a female donor with multiple sclerosis, enrolled in a pregnancy study. The CDR3 runs from the conserved cysteine through the conserved F or W. Each record gives: D gene, V gene, CDR3 length, J gene, clone size, CDR3 DNA, CDR3 protein. A D gene is named only where the DNA matches it firmly. The size entry is marked missing in some rows and otherwise reads once, few, many or a size class.

>TRBD1|TRBV7-3|15|TRBJ2-7|NA
TGTGCCAGCAGCAATCCCCCAGGGGGCGAATACGAGCAGTACTTC
CASSNPPGGEYEQYF
>TRBD2|TRBV6-4|15|TRBJ2-3|NA
TGTGCCAGCAGCCAAAGCGGGGGGGCCACAGATACGCAGTATTTT
CASSQSGGATDTQYF
>NA|TRBV15|16|TRBJ2-6|many
TGTGCCACCAGCAGAGATGCGGGCTCTGGGGCCAACGTCCTGACTTTC
CATSRDAGSGANVLTF
>NA|TRBV7-6|17|TRBJ1-3|NA
TGTGCCAGCAGCTCACCCGGGGTGGCTTGGGGTGGAAACACCATATATTTT
CASSSPGVAWGGNTIYF
>NA|TRBV5-6|15|TRBJ1-5|NA
TGTGCCAGCAGCCACGGGGCACAGGGCAGACAGCCCCAGCATTTT
CASSHGAQGRQPQHF
>NA|TRBV9|17|TRBJ1-2|few
TGTGCCAGCAGCGTAGGCGCTAGGGGGACCGGCCTATACGGCTACACCTTC
CASSVGARGTGLYGYTF
>TRBD1|TRBV6-6|14|TRBJ2-7|NA
TGTGCCAGCAGTCCCGGGCAGGGGGTGGGCGAGCAGTACTTC
CASSPGQGVGEQYF
>TRBD2|TRBV7-6|17|TRBJ2-7|NA
TGTGCCAGCAGCTTACCCCTGGGAAGCGGGGTTCCCTACGAGCAGTACTTC
CASSLPLGSGVPYEQYF
>TRBD2|TRBV18|13|TRBJ2-3|NA
TGTGCCAGCTCACAACTAGCGGGAGATACGCAGTATTTT
CASSQLAGDTQYF
>TRBD1|TRBV6-4|14|TRBJ2-3|NA
TGTGCCAGCAGTGACGGACAGGGGGCAGATACGCAGTATTTT
CASSDGQGADTQYF
>NA|TRBV28|17|TRBJ1-1|NA
TGTGCCAGCAGTTTCCCCATAGCGGGGAGTTTGAACACTGAAGCTTTCTTT
CASSFPIAGSLNTEAFF
>NA|TRBV7-9|14|TRBJ1-2|NA
TGTGCCAGCAGCTTAGCAGGGGTCTTTGATGGCTACACCTTC
CASSLAGVFDGYTF
>TRBD1|TRBV4-1|17|TRBJ1-1|once
TGCGCCAGCAGCCAAGAGGGACAGGGATCCATGAACACTGAAGCTTTCTTT
CASSQEGQGSMNTEAFF
>NA|TRBV5-6|13|TRBJ1-1|NA
TGTGCCAGCAGCTTCCCGGGGATAGGTGAAGCTTTCTTT
CASSFPGIGEAFF
>TRBD2|TRBV27|15|TRBJ2-3|NA
TGTGCCAGCAATAAGGGGACTAGCGGCCGAGATACGCAGTATTTT
CASNKGTSGRDTQYF
>TRBD2|TRBV30|15|TRBJ2-7|once
TGTGCCTGGAGTGTTTTCGGGGGGGGCTCCTACGAGCAGTACTTC
CAWSVFGGGSYEQYF
>NA|TRBV19|15|TRBJ1-1|few
TGTGCCAGTAGTACCCCGTGGCAGGGGAACACTGAAGCTTTCTTT
CASSTPWQGNTEAFF
>NA|TRBV7-9|15|TRBJ2-7|NA
TGTGCCAGCAGCTTAGGGCAGGGTGTACCATACGAGCAGTACTTC
CASSLGQGVPYEQYF
>NA|TRBV9|14|TRBJ2-7|NA
TGTGCCAGCAGCGTAGGACAGGCCCCCTACGAGCAGTACTTC
CASSVGQAPYEQYF
>TRBD1|TRBV10-3|12|TRBJ2-7|NA
TGTGCCATACAACAGGGGTCCTACGAGCAGTACTTC
CAIQQGSYEQYF
>NA|TRBV28|14|TRBJ2-3|NA
TGTGCCAGCAGTTTACAGGGTTTTACAGATACGCAGTATTTT
CASSLQGFTDTQYF
>NA|TRBV19|13|TRBJ1-1|NA
TGTGCCAGTACAGGGCGGCAGAACACTGAAGCTTTCTTT
CASTGRQNTEAFF
>NA|TRBV10-3|15|TRBJ2-1|once
TGTGCCATCAGTGACCCAGGGGGGTTCTACAATGAGCAGTTCTTC
CAISDPGGFYNEQFF